One sample yielded the 18 T cell receptor beta chains listed below, sequenced in a study of CXCR3-negative and CXCR3-positive naive CD8 T cells. The authors prepared UMI-labeled TRB cDNA libraries by 5' RACE. TCRdb reprocessed the 5' RACE reads and keeps a single row for each CDR3 protein, giving no DNA. Its table lists tens of thousands of distinct CDR3 sequences. The sequenced sample consisted of naive CXCR3- CD8+ T cells from blood. Indicated subset: CD45RO-CCR7+CD27+CD95- naive CD8+ T cells lacking CXCR3 (TNR3-). The source of these receptors is a human donor in good health. Some clones in this sample may be carry-over from other donors' samples.

V gene TRBV13 combines with J gene TRBJ2-1; TCRdb reports TRBD2, a call that lacks DNA to check it against. Germline V gives CDR1 PRHDT, CDR2 FYEKMQ (reference sequence). The CDR3 has 16 residues. CDR3 in amino acids: CASSFSASGIYNEQFF.

This rearrangement joins TRBV10-3 to TRBJ2-3; absent DNA, TCRdb's TRBD1 call cannot be checked. CDR3 length: 18 amino acids. Looked up from germline, CDR1 is ENHRY and CDR2 is SYGVKD. CDR3 sequence: CAISESLQGKGRTDTQYF.

The rearrangement joins TRBV7-3 to TRBJ1-1; without DNA, the TCRdb call of TRBD1 cannot be checked. The length of the CDR3 is 13 residues. CDR1 and CDR2 from the germline V gene are SGHTA and FQGTGA. The CDR3 loop reads CASRPTGNTEAFF.

The V call is TRBV6-5, the J call TRBJ1-5. Germline V lookup: CDR1 MNHEY, CDR2 SVGAGI. The CDR3 has 19 residues. The CDR3 sequence is CASSKPPRTKPYSNQPQHF.

This CDR3 reads CASSYDPVWPDNYGYTF. V and J are TRBV6-5 and TRBJ1-2. Germline V gene sequence: CDR1 MNHEY, CDR2 SVGAGI. The CDR3 is made up of 17 amino acids.

The rearrangement uses TRBV4-1 and TRBJ1-1; TCRdb selects TRBD1, and the lack of DNA leaves this call unchecked. Germline assignment: CDR1 MGHRA and CDR2 YSYEKL. The CDR3 has 15 amino acids. CDR3 residues: CASSQAGTANTEAFF.

The chain has TRBV4-3 and TRBJ2-3; TCRdb returns TRBD2, unconfirmable since there is no DNA. The CDR3 spans 16 residues. Germline assignment: CDR1 LGHNA and CDR2 YSLEER. The CDR3 is CASSQELAGGPDTQYF.

CDR3 region: CASSPTGVSGNTIYF. The chain is built from TRBV12-3 or TRBV12-4 and TRBJ1-3; no DNA is available, so the TRBD1 call from TCRdb remains unchecked. This CDR3 comprises 15 residues.

This chain uses TRBV25-1 with TRBJ2-2; the D call from TCRdb, TRBD2, cannot be confirmed without DNA. Germline values: CDR1 MGHDK, CDR2 SYGVNS. The CDR3 has 13 residues. CDR3 region: CASSGREVGELFF.

The chain combines TRBV2 with TRBJ1-1. The germline V gene has CDR1 SNHLY and CDR2 FYNNEI. This CDR3 has 12 amino acids. The CDR3 loop reads CASSEEDSEAFF.

CDR3 region: CASSVWRGRGTEAFF. The rearrangement links TRBV5-6 to TRBJ1-1. CDR3 length: 15 residues. From germline, CDR1 is SGHDT and CDR2 YYEEEE.

The chain is built from TRBV4-3 and TRBJ2-6; the D call from TCRdb, TRBD2, cannot be confirmed without DNA. The CDR3 spans 17 residues. Germline V lookup: CDR1 LGHNA, CDR2 YSLEER. The CDR3 spells CASSQDRRYSGANVLTF.

The chain couples TRBV6-5 to TRBJ1-1. The CDR3 runs to 13 residues. In germline, CDR1 is MNHEY, CDR2 SVGAGI. The CDR3 region is CASSHGPNTEAFF.

The chain employs TRBV20-1 and TRBJ1-4. Germline V CDR1 and CDR2: DFQATT, SNEGSKA (reference sequence). The CDR3 spans 12 residues. This CDR3 is CSALASNEKLFF.

The rearrangement links TRBV12-3 or TRBV12-4 to TRBJ2-1; the TRBD1 assignment by TCRdb is unverifiable without DNA. The CDR3 extends over 12 amino acids. CDR3 residues: CASSSSRDEQFF.

The rearrangement uses TRBV5-1 and TRBJ1-2; TCRdb lists TRBD1, though no DNA is available to test this call. The CDR3 length is 14 residues. Germline values: CDR1 SGHRS, CDR2 YFSETQ. CDR3 in amino acids: CASSRTGTGNGYTF.

The V call is TRBV29-1, the J call TRBJ2-7. Per the germline V gene, CDR1 is SQVTM and CDR2 is ANQGSEA. This CDR3 spans 12 amino acids. CDR3: CSVEGDSYEQYF.

The chain is built from TRBV18 and TRBJ1-1; the TCRdb D gene call, TRBD1, has no DNA to confirm it. Germline CDR1 is KGHSH and CDR2 is LQKENI. CDR3 length: 15 residues. This chain's CDR3 is CASSPGPPGDTEAFF.